This T cell receptor (beta chain) was profiled in a study of T cells after somatic rescue of genetic block (dated by TCRdb to 2019 to 2021). Study-wide context: The study assessed how robust, over the long term, a T-cell system was when the system had developed through somatic rescue of a genetic block in T-cell development.

For this clone: Which antigen it targets is not known. No much larger clone exists at a distance of one base, and base qualities are not known.

In the germline V gene, CDR1 corresponds to KGHSH and CDR2 to LQKENI. Inclusive of the bounding cysteine and phenylalanine, the CDR3 is 15 residues long. Only CDR3 DNA is held: 45 bases, read in frame from base 1. The V end loses 3 bases and the J end loses 3 bases, and a stretch of 11 bases separates them. Library generation was performed with the immunoSEQ multiplex PCR assay. The clones in this table, taken by TCRdb from immuneACCESS, are in-frame only. Not every clone is retained; where verified, under half of the shortfall comes from an unresolved V gene, and the cause of the rest is unknown. The sample table contains 68,000 or so clones; only one count was recorded for under 95% of them. The ten largest clones add up to roughly 2.8% of the sample.

The chain employs TRBV18 and TRBJ1-4, and the D gene may be TRBD1, 5 bases matching. Sequenced: peripheral blood mononuclear cells (PBMCs). This TCR came from a man in his forties. The sequence in DNA is TGTGCCAGCTCACCTAGGACGGGACCTAATGAAAAACTGTTTTTT. It translates to CASSPRTGPNEKLFF.